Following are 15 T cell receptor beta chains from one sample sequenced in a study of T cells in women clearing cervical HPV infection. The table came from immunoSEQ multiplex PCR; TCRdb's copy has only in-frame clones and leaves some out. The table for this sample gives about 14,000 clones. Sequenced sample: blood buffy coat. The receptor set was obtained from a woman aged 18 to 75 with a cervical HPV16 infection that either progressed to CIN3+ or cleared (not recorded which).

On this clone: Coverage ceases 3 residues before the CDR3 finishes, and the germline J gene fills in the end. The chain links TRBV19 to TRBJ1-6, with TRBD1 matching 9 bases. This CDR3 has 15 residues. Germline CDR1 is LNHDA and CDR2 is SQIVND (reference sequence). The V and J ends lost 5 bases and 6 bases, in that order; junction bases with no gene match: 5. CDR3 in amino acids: CASSGPGQGNSPLHF. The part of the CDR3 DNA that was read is TGTGCCAGTAGTGGGCCGGGACAGGGTAATTCACCC.

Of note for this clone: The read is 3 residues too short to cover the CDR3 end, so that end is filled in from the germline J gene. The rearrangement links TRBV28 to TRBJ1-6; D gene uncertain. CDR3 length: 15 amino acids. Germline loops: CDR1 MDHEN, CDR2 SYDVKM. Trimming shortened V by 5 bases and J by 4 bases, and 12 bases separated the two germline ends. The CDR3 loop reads CASSPYRVYNSPLHF. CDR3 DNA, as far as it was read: TGTGCCAGCAGTCCTTATAGGGTTTATAATTCACCC.

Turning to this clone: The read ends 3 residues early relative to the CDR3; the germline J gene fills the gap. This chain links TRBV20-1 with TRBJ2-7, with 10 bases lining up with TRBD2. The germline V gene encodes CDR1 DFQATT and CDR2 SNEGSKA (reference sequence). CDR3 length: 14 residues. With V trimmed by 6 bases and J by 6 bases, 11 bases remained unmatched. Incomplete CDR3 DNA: TGCAGTGCCATCAGCGGGAGGGTTTTTAGCGAG. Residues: CSAISGRVFSE. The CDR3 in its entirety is CSAISGRVFSEQYF.

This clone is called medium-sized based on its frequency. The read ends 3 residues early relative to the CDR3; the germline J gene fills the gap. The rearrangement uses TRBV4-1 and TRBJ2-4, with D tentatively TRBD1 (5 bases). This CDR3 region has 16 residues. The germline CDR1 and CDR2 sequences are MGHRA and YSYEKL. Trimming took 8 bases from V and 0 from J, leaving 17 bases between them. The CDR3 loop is CASDQPVTVAKNIQYF. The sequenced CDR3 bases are TGCGCCAGCGACCAACCGGTGACAGTAGCCAAAAACATT.

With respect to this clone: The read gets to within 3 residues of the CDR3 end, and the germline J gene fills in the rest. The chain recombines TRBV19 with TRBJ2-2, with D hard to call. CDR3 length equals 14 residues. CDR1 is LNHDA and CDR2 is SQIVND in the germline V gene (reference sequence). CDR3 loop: CASSNVPDIGTLFF. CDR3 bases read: TGTGCCAGTAGTAATGTACCCGACATAGGCACG.

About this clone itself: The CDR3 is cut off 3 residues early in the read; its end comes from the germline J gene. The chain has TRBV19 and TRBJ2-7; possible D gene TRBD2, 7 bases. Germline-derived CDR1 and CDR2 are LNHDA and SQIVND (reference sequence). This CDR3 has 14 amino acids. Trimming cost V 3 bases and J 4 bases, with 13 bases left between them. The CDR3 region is CASSIRGAAYEQYF. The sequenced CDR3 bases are TGTGCCAGTAGTATTCGGGGGGCTGCTTACGAG.

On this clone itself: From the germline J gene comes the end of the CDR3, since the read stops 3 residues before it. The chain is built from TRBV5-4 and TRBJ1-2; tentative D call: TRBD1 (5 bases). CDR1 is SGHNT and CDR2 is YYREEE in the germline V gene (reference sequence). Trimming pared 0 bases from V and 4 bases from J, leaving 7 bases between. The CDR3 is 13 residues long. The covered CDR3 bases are TGTGCCAGCAGCTTGGAAGGGGCCTATGGC. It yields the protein CASSLEGAYG. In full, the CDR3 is CASSLEGAYGYTF.

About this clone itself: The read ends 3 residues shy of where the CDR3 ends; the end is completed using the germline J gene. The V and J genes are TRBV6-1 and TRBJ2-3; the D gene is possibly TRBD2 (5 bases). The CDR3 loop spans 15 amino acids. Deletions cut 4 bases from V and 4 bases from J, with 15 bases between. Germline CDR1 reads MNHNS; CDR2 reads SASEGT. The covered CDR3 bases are TGTGCCAGCAGTGTTCGACCCCGAGGGCCAGATACG. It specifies CASSVRPRGPDT. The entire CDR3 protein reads CASSVRPRGPDTQYF.

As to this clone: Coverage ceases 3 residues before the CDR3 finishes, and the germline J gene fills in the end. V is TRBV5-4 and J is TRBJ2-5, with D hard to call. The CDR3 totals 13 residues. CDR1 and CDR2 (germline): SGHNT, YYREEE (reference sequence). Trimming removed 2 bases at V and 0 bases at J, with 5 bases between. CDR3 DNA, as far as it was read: TGTGCCAGCAGCTTAGGGTACCAAGAGACC. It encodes CASSLGYQET. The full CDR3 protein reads CASSLGYQETQYF.

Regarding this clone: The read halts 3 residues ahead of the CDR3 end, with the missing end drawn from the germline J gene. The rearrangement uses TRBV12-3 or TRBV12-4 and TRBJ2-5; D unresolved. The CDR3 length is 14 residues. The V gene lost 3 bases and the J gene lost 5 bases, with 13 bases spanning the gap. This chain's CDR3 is CASSLGSPWETQYF. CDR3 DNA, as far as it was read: TGTGCCAGCAGTTTGGGCAGTCCCTGGGAGACC.

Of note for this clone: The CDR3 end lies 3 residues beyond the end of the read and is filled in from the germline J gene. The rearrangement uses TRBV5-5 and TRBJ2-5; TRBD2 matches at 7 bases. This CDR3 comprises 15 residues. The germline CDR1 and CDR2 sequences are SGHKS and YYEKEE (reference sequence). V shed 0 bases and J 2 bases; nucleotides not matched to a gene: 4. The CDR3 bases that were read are TGTGCCAGCAGCTTGGGCCTAGCGGATCAAGAGACC. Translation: CASSLGLADQET. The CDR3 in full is CASSLGLADQETQYF.

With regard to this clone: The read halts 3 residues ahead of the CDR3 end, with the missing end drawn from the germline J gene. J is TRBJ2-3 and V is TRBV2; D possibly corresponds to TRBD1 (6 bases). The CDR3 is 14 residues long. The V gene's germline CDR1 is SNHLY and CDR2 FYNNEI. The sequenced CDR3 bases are TGTGCCAGCAGTGCCTACCCGGACGGACAGCCG. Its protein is CASSAYPDGQP. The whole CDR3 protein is CASSAYPDGQPQYF.

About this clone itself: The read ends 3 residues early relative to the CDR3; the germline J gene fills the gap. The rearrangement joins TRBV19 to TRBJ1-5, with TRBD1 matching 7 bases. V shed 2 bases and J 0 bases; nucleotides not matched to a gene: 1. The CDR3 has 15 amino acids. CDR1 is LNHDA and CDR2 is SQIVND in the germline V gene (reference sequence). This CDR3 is CASSIYRGSNQPQHF. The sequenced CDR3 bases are TGTGCCAGTAGTATATACAGGGGTAGCAATCAGCCC.

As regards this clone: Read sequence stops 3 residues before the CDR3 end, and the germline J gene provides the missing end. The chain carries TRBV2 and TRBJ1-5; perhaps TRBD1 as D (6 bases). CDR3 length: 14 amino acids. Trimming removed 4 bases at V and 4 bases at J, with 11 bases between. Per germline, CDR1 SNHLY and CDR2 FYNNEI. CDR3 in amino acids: CASSGGTRNQPQHF. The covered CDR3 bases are TGTGCCAGCAGTGGCGGGACACGAAATCAGCCC.

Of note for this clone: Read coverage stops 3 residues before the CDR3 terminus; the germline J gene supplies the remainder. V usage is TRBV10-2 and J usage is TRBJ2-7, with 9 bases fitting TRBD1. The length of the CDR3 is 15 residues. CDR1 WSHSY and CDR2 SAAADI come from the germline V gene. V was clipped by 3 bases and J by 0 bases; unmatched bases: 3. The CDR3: CASSDVTGGSYEQYF. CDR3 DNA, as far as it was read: TGCGCCAGCAGTGATGTGACAGGGGGCTCCTACGAG.